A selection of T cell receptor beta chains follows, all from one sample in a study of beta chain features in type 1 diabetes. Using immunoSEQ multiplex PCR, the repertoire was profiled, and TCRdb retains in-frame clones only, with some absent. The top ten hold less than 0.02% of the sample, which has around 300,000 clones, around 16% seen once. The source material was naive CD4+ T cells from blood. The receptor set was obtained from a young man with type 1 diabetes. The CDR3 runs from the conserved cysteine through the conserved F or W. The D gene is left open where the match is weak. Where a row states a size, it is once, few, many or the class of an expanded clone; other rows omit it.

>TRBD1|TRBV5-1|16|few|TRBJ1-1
TGCCCCCGAATGCAGTGGGACAGACATAAAAACACTGAAGCTTTCTTT
CPRMQWDRHKNTEAFF
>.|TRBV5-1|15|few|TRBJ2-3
TGCGCCAGCAGCCTGGGGCTAGCAGGCACAGATACGCAGTATTTT
CASSLGLAGTDTQYF
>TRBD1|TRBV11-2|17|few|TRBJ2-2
TGTGCCAGCACCCGACTTGGGGACAGGGGGTACCCTGGGGAGCTGTTTTTT
CASTRLGDRGYPGELFF
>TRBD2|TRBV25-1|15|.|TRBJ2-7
TGTGCCAGCAGTGAGGAGGCGGGAGGGATCGACGAGCAGTACTTC
CASSEEAGGIDEQYF
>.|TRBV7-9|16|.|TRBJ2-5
TGTGCCAGCAGCTTGCGCCGTATCCCTCGAGGGGAGACCCAGTACTTC
CASSLRRIPRGETQYF
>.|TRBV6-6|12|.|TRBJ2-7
TGTGCCAGCAGTTCATCAGGGTACGAGCAGTACTTC
CASSSSGYEQYF
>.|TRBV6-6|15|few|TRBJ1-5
TGTGCCAGCAGAAGGGAGGGGTATGGCAATCAGCCCCAGCATTTT
CASRREGYGNQPQHF
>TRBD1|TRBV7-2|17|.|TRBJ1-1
TGTGCCAGCAGCTTAAATTCCAGGGGGCGCCTGAACACTGAAGCTTTCTTT
CASSLNSRGRLNTEAFF
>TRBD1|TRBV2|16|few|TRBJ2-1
TGTGCCAGCAGTGGTCGCCGACAGGGGTCCTACAATGAGCAGTTCTTC
CASSGRRQGSYNEQFF
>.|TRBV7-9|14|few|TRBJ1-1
TGTGCCAGCAGCACCGTGGGGGCTTGGACTGAAGCTTTCTTT
CASSTVGAWTEAFF
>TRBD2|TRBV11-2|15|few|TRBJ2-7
TGTGCCAGCAGCCCAATAGCGGGGAGGAGGGGCGAGCAGTACTTC
CASSPIAGRRGEQYF
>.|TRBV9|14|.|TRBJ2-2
TGTGCCAGCAGCGTAGATTGGGGGGCCGGGGAGCTGTTTTTT
CASSVDWGAGELFF
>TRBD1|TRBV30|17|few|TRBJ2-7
TGTGCCTGGAGTGTTACCTCCGGGACAGTGCTCTCCTACGAGCAGTACTTC
CAWSVTSGTVLSYEQYF
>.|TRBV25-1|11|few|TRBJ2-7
TGTGCCAGCAGTGCCCAATACGAGCAGTACTTC
CASSAQYEQYF
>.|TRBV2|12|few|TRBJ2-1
TGTGCCAGCGGCTTACATATGGTTGAGCAGTTCTTC
CASGLHMVEQFF
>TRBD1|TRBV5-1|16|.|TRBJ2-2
TGCGCCAGCAGCTTGGGAGTGGGACAGGACACCGGGGAGCTGTTTTTT
CASSLGVGQDTGELFF
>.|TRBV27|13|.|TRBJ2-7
TGTGCCAGCAGTAGATGGGGGCCTAGCGAGCAGTACTTC
CASSRWGPSEQYF
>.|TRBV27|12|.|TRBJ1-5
TGTGCCAGCAGCCCTCGGGGGGGGACCCAGCATTTT
CASSPRGGTQHF
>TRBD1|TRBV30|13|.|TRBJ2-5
TGTGCCTGGAGTCAGACAGGGCAAGAGACCCAGTACTTC
CAWSQTGQETQYF
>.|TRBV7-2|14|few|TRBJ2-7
TGTGCCAGCAGCAGATCAGGGTTGGTGTACGAGCAGTACTTC
CASSRSGLVYEQYF
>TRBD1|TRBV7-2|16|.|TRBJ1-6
TGTGCCAGCAGCCTACCGGGACAGGGATATAATTCACCCCTCCACTTT
CASSLPGQGYNSPLHF
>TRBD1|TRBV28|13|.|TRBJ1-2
TGTGCCAGCAGTTTGACAGGGAACTATGGCTACACCTTC
CASSLTGNYGYTF
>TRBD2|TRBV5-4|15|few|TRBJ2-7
TGTGCCAGCAGCTTGGGAGGGACTAGCGGCCTGGAGCAGTACTTC
CASSLGGTSGLEQYF
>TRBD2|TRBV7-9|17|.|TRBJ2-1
TGTGCCAGCAGCTCAGGGAGATACGGGGGGGTATACAATGAGCAGTTCTTC
CASSSGRYGGVYNEQFF
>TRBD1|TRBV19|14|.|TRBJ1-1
TGTGCCAGTAGGGGACAGGGGGCGAGAACTGAAGCTTTCTTT
CASRGQGARTEAFF
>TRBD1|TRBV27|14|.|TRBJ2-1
TGTGCCAGCAGCCGACAGGGCTGGGACAATGAGCAGTTCTTC
CASSRQGWDNEQFF
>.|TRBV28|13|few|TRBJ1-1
TGTGCCAGCAGTTATATCAGGAACACTGAAGCTTTCTTT
CASSYIRNTEAFF
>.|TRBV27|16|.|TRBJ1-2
TGTGCCAGCAGTTCCCGAACTCGGACAGCAGTGGGAGGCTACACCTTC
CASSSRTRTAVGGYTF
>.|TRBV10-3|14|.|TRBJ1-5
TGTGCCATCAGTCGAGTCGATAGCAATCAGCCCCAGCATTTT
CAISRVDSNQPQHF
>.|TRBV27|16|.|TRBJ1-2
TGTGCCAGCAGTTTATCCGAAAGTTTCGGTGTCTATGGCTACACCTTC
CASSLSESFGVYGYTF
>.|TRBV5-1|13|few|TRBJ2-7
TGCGCCAGCAGCTTCGCGGTCTCCTACGAGCAGTACTTC
CASSFAVSYEQYF
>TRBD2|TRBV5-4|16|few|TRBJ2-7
TGTGCCAGCAGCTCAATTAGCGGGAGCGGGATGGACGAGCAGTACTTC
CASSSISGSGMDEQYF
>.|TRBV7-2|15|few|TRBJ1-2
TGTGCCAGCAGCCTAGACCGAGGAGGATATTATGGCTACACCTTC
CASSLDRGGYYGYTF
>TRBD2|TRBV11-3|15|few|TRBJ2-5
TGTGCCAGCAGCTTCTCTGCGGGAGTTGGGGAGACCCAGTACTTC
CASSFSAGVGETQYF
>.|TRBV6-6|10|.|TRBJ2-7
TGTGCCAGCGGGCGGGATCGTATGGACTTC
CASGRDRMDF
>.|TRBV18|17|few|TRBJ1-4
TGTGCCAGCTCACCTCAACTTTTGCGGGGCCCTGGTGAAAAACTGTTTTTT
CASSPQLLRGPGEKLFF
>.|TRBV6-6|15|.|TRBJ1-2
TGTGCCAGCAGTTACTCGAGGGACACGACGGGGGGCTACACCTTC
CASSYSRDTTGGYTF
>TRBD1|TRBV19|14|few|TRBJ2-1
TGTGCCAGTAGTTGGTCAGGGGGTGACAATGAGCAGTTCTTC
CASSWSGGDNEQFF
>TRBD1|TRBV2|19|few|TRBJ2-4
TGTGCCAGCAGCCGAAGGAGGGCTGCTGGGACAGGGGATATTGGCATTCAGTACTTC
CASSRRRAAGTGDIGIQYF
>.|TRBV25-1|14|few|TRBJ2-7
TGTGCCAGCAGTGAGCAGGGGCTGTCCTACGAGCAGTACTTC
CASSEQGLSYEQYF
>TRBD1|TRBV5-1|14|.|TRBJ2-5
TGCGCCAGCAGCTGGGGACAGGGGGCGAAGACCCAGTACTTC
CASSWGQGAKTQYF
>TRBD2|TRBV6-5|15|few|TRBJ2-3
TGTGCCAGCAAATCGACTAGCGGGAGGGTGGATACGCAGTATTTT
CASKSTSGRVDTQYF
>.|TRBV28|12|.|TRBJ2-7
TGTGCCAGCAGTTTCAATCCCTACGAGCAGTACTTC
CASSFNPYEQYF